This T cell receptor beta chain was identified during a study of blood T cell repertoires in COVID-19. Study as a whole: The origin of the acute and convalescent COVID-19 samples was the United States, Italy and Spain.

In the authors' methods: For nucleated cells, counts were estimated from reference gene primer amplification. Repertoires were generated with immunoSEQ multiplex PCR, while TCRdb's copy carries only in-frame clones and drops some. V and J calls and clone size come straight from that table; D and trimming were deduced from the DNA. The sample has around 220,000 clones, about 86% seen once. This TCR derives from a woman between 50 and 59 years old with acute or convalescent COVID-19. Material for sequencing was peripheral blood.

Here the CDR3 DNA reads TGTGCCAGCAGCTGGTCCAGGGACAATGAGCAGTTCTTC. Its translation: CASSWSRDNEQFF. The chain employs TRBV5-8 and TRBJ2-1, with a possible D match to TRBD1 (5 bases). Deletions cut 3 bases from V and 5 bases from J, with 9 bases between. Germline CDR1 and CDR2: SGHTS and YDEGEE. The CDR3 length is 13 residues.